This TCR beta chain was found in a study of blood T cells in healthy people across ages. A second PCR of 7 to 11 cycles used a sample-barcoded 5' primer and a J-beta primer mix. MiXCR, applied by TCRdb to the 5' RACE reads, yields one record per CDR3 protein. The sample has about a million distinct CDR3 sequences, about 53% seen once. Trimming took 7 bases from V and 0 from J, leaving 11 bases between them. From germline, CDR1 is ENHRY and CDR2 SYGVKD. CDR3 length: 14 residues. This clonotype was observed a few times. Around 9 milliliters of peripheral blood were drawn from each donor into EDTA-treated tubes.

This sequence originates from a woman aged 55-69 years in good health. The sequenced sample was blood. The gene calls are TRBV10-3 and TRBJ2-3; no clear D gene. The CDR3 spells CAIKHGRSTDTQYF. As DNA, the CDR3 is TGTGCCATCAAACATGGGCGGAGCACAGATACGCAGTATTTT.